This TCR beta chain is drawn from a study of T cell repertoires in cytomegalovirus infection (dated by TCRdb to the late 2010s). Concerning the study at large: Recently identified HLA-C-restricted CMV epitopes, whose presentation resists viral immunomodulation, were targeted by peptide stimulations together with well-studied HLA-B-restricted epitopes. The HLA type of each donor mattered for the analysis, because public TCR beta signatures pointed to carriage of CMV infection along with the matching HLA type. Results and caveats for the whole study, not just this receptor: The ex vivo response was dominated by HLA-C-restricted CMV-specific TCR beta clonotypes, which also provided the single most frequent clonotype in two of eight donors. Cumulative frequency of public TCR beta family members discriminated carriers of CMV infection plus the relevant HLA type in this cohort and an independent approximately 350-donor cohort.

Data came from an Illumina HiSeq 1500. TCRdb itself trimmed the public reads at Q25 with fastp, ran MiXCR and retained productive beta chains. Every distinct CDR3 protein forms one entry, paired with its most common genes and DNA. Present in this sample are around 310,000 distinct CDR3 sequences, 25% to 30% of which were seen just once. About 19% of the sample rests with the top ten. There are 14 amino acids in the CDR3, from cysteine to phenylalanine inclusive. This entry keeps only the CDR3 DNA: 42 bases, framed from base 1. V is clipped by 3 bases and J by 6 bases, and the sequence between their germline boundaries is 13 bases long. The germline V gene (reference sequence) supplies CDR1 SGHNT and CDR2 YYREEE. In regard to this clonotype: The antigen it binds to is not known. It has no much larger one-base neighbor in the sample; base qualities were not kept.

According to the study, the label for this sample's treatment or condition signals: in vitro stimulation with specific CMV peptide epitopes to enrich CMV-specific T cells. The sequence was collected from a human donor in good health (CMV status not recorded). Some clones in this sample may be carry-over from other donors' samples. This sequence uses TRBV5-4 and TRBJ1-5; the D gene assignment is ambiguous. The starting material was cultured PBMCs, obtained from culture after CMV antigen stimulation. In nucleotide form, the sequence is TGTGCCAGCAGCTCGGACTCCCAAGGTCAGCCCCAGCATTTT. This is translated as CASSSDSQGQPQHF.